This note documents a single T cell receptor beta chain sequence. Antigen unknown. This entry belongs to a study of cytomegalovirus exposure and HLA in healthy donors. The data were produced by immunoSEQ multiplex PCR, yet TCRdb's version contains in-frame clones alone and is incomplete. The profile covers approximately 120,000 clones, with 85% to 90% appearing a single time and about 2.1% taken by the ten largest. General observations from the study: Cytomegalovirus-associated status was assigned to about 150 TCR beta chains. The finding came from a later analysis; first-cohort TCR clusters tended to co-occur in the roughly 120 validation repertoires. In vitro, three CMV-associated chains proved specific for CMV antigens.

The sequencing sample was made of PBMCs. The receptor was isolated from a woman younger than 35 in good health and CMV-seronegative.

CDR3 sequence (DNA): TGTGCCAGTAGTAGTGACAGGGGGCTCAATTCACCCCTCCACTTT. Its translation is CASSSDRGLNSPLHF. The rearrangement links TRBV19 to TRBJ1-6, with 10 bases lining up with TRBD1. J gave up 7 bases and V 4 bases, and 4 bases lay outside the gene matches. From germline, CDR1 is LNHDA and CDR2 SQIVND (reference sequence). The CDR3 loop spans 15 amino acids.